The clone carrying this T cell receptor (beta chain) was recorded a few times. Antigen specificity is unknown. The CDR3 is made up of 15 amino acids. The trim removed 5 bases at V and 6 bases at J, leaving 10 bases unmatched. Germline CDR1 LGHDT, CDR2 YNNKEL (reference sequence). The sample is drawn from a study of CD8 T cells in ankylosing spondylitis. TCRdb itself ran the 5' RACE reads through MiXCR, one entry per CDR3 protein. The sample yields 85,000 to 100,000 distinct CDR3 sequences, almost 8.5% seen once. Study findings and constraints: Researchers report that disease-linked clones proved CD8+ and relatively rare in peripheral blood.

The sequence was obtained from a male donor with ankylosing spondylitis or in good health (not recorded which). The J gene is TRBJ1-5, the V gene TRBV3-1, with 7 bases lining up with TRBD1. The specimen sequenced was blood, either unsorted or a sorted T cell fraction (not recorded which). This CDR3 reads CASSSGQENIQPQHF. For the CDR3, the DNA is TGTGCCAGCAGCAGCGGACAGGAAAACATTCAGCCCCAGCATTTT.